This is a list of T cell receptor beta chains from one sample in a study of PD-L1 blockade in urothelial cancer. Libraries were prepared by immunoSEQ multiplex PCR; TCRdb keeps only in-frame clonotypes and omits some of them. The sample carries tens of thousands of clones, 90% recorded once. The specimen comprised PBMCs, sampled around atezolizumab (anti-PD-L1) treatment. Receptors originate from a man between 65 and 80 years old with urothelial cancer. Each CDR3 is given with its conserved first and last residue. D genes are given only for firm matches. Clone sizes are given selectively: once, few, many, or a class where the clone is expanded.

v_gene: TRBV30; d_gene: NA; j_gene: TRBJ1-2; abundance: NA; CDR3nt: TGTGCCTGGACCTTGGGGGGGGGCTACACCTTC; CDR3aa: CAWTLGGGYTF
v_gene: TRBV19; d_gene: NA; j_gene: TRBJ2-7; abundance: NA; CDR3nt: TGTGCCAGTAGTAAGGCCGGGACACCAGACTACGAGCAGTACTTC; CDR3aa: CASSKAGTPDYEQYF
v_gene: TRBV10-2; d_gene: NA; j_gene: TRBJ2-5; abundance: NA; CDR3nt: TGCGCCAGCAGCGCAGTAAGGACAGCGAAAGAGACCCAGTACTTC; CDR3aa: CASSAVRTAKETQYF
v_gene: TRBV10-3; d_gene: NA; j_gene: TRBJ2-2; abundance: NA; CDR3nt: TGTGCCATCAGCGAAGCGAGCGGGGAGCTGTTTTTT; CDR3aa: CAISEASGELFF
v_gene: TRBV14; d_gene: TRBD1; j_gene: TRBJ2-6; abundance: once; CDR3nt: TGTGCCAGCCTAACGGGGACAGGGATTTCAGGGGCCAACGTCCTGACTTTC; CDR3aa: CASLTGTGISGANVLTF
v_gene: TRBV7-9; d_gene: NA; j_gene: TRBJ1-4; abundance: once; CDR3nt: TGTGCCAGCAGCTTAGGAATCTCCCGGGAGAAACTGTTTTTT; CDR3aa: CASSLGISREKLFF
v_gene: TRBV18; d_gene: TRBD1; j_gene: TRBJ1-1; abundance: NA; CDR3nt: TGTGCCAGCTCAAAAACAGGGGACACTGAAGCTTTCTTT; CDR3aa: CASSKTGDTEAFF
v_gene: TRBV2; d_gene: NA; j_gene: TRBJ2-7; abundance: NA; CDR3nt: TGTGCCAGCAGTGGACAAATCTTCGAGCAGTACTTC; CDR3aa: CASSGQIFEQYF
v_gene: TRBV5-1; d_gene: NA; j_gene: TRBJ2-1; abundance: NA; CDR3nt: TGCGCCAGCAGCGGGCGGGACTCCGGGGAGCAGTTCTTC; CDR3aa: CASSGRDSGEQFF
v_gene: TRBV11-2; d_gene: NA; j_gene: TRBJ2-5; abundance: NA; CDR3nt: TGTGCCAGCAGTCCTAGGGGTTCAGGGGAGGAGACCCAGTACTTC; CDR3aa: CASSPRGSGEETQYF
v_gene: TRBV27; d_gene: TRBD1; j_gene: TRBJ1-1; abundance: NA; CDR3nt: TGTGCCAGCAGTTCCGGGACAGTGATGAACACTGAAGCTTTCTTT; CDR3aa: CASSSGTVMNTEAFF
v_gene: TRBV29-1; d_gene: NA; j_gene: TRBJ2-7; abundance: NA; CDR3nt: TGCAGCGTTTCAGCAGGGGCCTACGAGCAGTACTTC; CDR3aa: CSVSAGAYEQYF
v_gene: TRBV2; d_gene: TRBD2; j_gene: TRBJ2-1; abundance: NA; CDR3nt: TGTGCCAGCAAGAATCCTAGCGGGAGTTACAATGAGCAGTTCTTC; CDR3aa: CASKNPSGSYNEQFF
v_gene: TRBV4-1; d_gene: TRBD1; j_gene: TRBJ1-3; abundance: NA; CDR3nt: TGCGCCAGCAGCTTAGGGCCCGGGACAGGGTATAGAAACACCATATATTTT; CDR3aa: CASSLGPGTGYRNTIYF
v_gene: TRBV30; d_gene: NA; j_gene: TRBJ2-7; abundance: NA; CDR3nt: TGTGCCTGGAGATCATCTAGAGTCTACGAGCAGTACTTC; CDR3aa: CAWRSSRVYEQYF
v_gene: TRBV6-6; d_gene: TRBD1; j_gene: TRBJ2-7; abundance: once; CDR3nt: TGTGCCAGCAGTACCCCGGACAGGGGAAGTTACGAGCAGTACTTC; CDR3aa: CASSTPDRGSYEQYF
v_gene: TRBV19; d_gene: NA; j_gene: TRBJ1-2; abundance: NA; CDR3nt: TGTGCCACAAGTCAAGCTCAGGATGTCTATGGCTACACCTTC; CDR3aa: CATSQAQDVYGYTF
v_gene: TRBV9; d_gene: NA; j_gene: TRBJ2-2; abundance: NA; CDR3nt: TGTGCCAGCAGCTCGAGGGAGAGACTAAGGAACACCGGGGAGCTGTTTTTT; CDR3aa: CASSSRERLRNTGELFF
v_gene: TRBV13; d_gene: NA; j_gene: TRBJ1-3; abundance: once; CDR3nt: TGTGCCAGCAGCTTCCGTCGGGGGGCTGGAAACACCATATATTTT; CDR3aa: CASSFRRGAGNTIYF
v_gene: TRBV10-3; d_gene: TRBD1; j_gene: TRBJ1-5; abundance: NA; CDR3nt: TGTGCCATCAGTGAGTCAGGTTTGGTCGGTCAGGGGGCCAATCAGCCCCAGCATTTT; CDR3aa: CAISESGLVGQGANQPQHF
v_gene: TRBV5-6; d_gene: TRBD1; j_gene: TRBJ2-7; abundance: NA; CDR3nt: TGTGCCAGCAGCTGGGGACAGCTCGAGCAGTACTTC; CDR3aa: CASSWGQLEQYF
v_gene: TRBV7-6; d_gene: NA; j_gene: TRBJ2-3; abundance: NA; CDR3nt: TGTGCCAGCAGCTTAAACAGATATTCAGATACGCAGTATTTT; CDR3aa: CASSLNRYSDTQYF
v_gene: TRBV5-4; d_gene: TRBD2; j_gene: TRBJ2-1; abundance: NA; CDR3nt: TGTGCCAGCAGCTCCTCTAGCGGGGGATACAATGAGCAGTTCTTC; CDR3aa: CASSSSSGGYNEQFF
v_gene: TRBV19; d_gene: TRBD1; j_gene: TRBJ2-7; abundance: NA; CDR3nt: TGTGCCACTACTTCAGGACAGGGGCCCTACGAGCAGTACTTC; CDR3aa: CATTSGQGPYEQYF
v_gene: TRBV29-1; d_gene: TRBD1; j_gene: TRBJ2-1; abundance: NA; CDR3nt: TGCAGCGTTGTAGGGGGGGGACAGGGTGGGTACAATGAGCAGTTCTTC; CDR3aa: CSVVGGGQGGYNEQFF
v_gene: TRBV18; d_gene: TRBD2; j_gene: TRBJ2-5; abundance: NA; CDR3nt: TGTGCCAGCTCACCAAGGGAGGGTTGGGAGACCCAGTACTTC; CDR3aa: CASSPREGWETQYF
v_gene: TRBV2; d_gene: TRBD2; j_gene: TRBJ2-2; abundance: NA; CDR3nt: TGTGCCAGCATGGGACTAGCGGGATGGACCGGGGAGCTGTTTTTT; CDR3aa: CASMGLAGWTGELFF
v_gene: TRBV6-1; d_gene: TRBD1; j_gene: TRBJ1-2; abundance: few; CDR3nt: TGTGCCAGCAGTGAAGTTGGGACAGACTATGGCTACACCTTC; CDR3aa: CASSEVGTDYGYTF
v_gene: TRBV27; d_gene: NA; j_gene: TRBJ2-3; abundance: NA; CDR3nt: TGTGCCAGCAGTTTAGAGGGCACTAGGGTAGCAGATACGCAGTATTTT; CDR3aa: CASSLEGTRVADTQYF
v_gene: TRBV2; d_gene: TRBD1; j_gene: TRBJ1-5; abundance: NA; CDR3nt: TGTGCCAGCACTGTCAGGGGGCTAAGTCAGCCCCAGCATTTT; CDR3aa: CASTVRGLSQPQHF
v_gene: TRBV2; d_gene: TRBD2; j_gene: TRBJ2-5; abundance: NA; CDR3nt: TGTGCCAGCATCGGACAGGGGACGACCGGGACTAGCGGGAGGGGAGAGACCCAGTACTTC; CDR3aa: CASIGQGTTGTSGRGETQYF
v_gene: TRBV19; d_gene: TRBD1; j_gene: TRBJ1-1; abundance: NA; CDR3nt: TGTGCCAGTAGTTCCCGAGGGACAGGATCCACTGAAGCTTTCTTT; CDR3aa: CASSSRGTGSTEAFF
v_gene: TRBV28; d_gene: NA; j_gene: TRBJ2-1; abundance: NA; CDR3nt: TGTGCCAGCGGTAGCGTCAGCTCCTACAATGAGCAGTTCTTC; CDR3aa: CASGSVSSYNEQFF
v_gene: TRBV4-1; d_gene: NA; j_gene: TRBJ2-7; abundance: NA; CDR3nt: TGCGCCAGCGAGGGCAGATCCTACGAGCAGTACTTC; CDR3aa: CASEGRSYEQYF
v_gene: TRBV5-5; d_gene: NA; j_gene: TRBJ2-7; abundance: NA; CDR3nt: TGTGCCAGCAGCTGGACACAGACCGAGCAGTACTTC; CDR3aa: CASSWTQTEQYF
v_gene: TRBV10-3; d_gene: NA; j_gene: TRBJ2-3; abundance: NA; CDR3nt: TGTGCCATCAGTGAGTCGAACGGGAGAGAGGTAGATACGCAGTATTTT; CDR3aa: CAISESNGREVDTQYF
v_gene: TRBV10-3; d_gene: TRBD2; j_gene: TRBJ2-7; abundance: NA; CDR3nt: TGTGCCATCAGGTCCGGGACTAGCGGGAGGGGGGAGCAGTACTTC; CDR3aa: CAIRSGTSGRGEQYF
v_gene: TRBV5-1; d_gene: NA; j_gene: TRBJ1-1; abundance: NA; CDR3nt: TGCGCCAGCAGCTCGGTAGGGGGTGTGAACACTGAAGCTTTCTTT; CDR3aa: CASSSVGGVNTEAFF
v_gene: TRBV19; d_gene: TRBD2; j_gene: TRBJ2-3; abundance: NA; CDR3nt: TGTGCCAGTAGTACCGGGACTACCCGCACAGATACGCAGTATTTT; CDR3aa: CASSTGTTRTDTQYF
v_gene: TRBV18; d_gene: TRBD2; j_gene: TRBJ2-7; abundance: NA; CDR3nt: TGTGCCAGCTCACTGACCGGGACTAGCGGATATTACGAGCAGTACTTC; CDR3aa: CASSLTGTSGYYEQYF
v_gene: TRBV10-3; d_gene: NA; j_gene: TRBJ1-2; abundance: NA; CDR3nt: TGTGCCATCAGTGAGTCGGGGGGGTCCTATGGCTACACCTTC; CDR3aa: CAISESGGSYGYTF
v_gene: TRBV10-2; d_gene: TRBD2; j_gene: TRBJ2-5; abundance: NA; CDR3nt: TGCGCCAGCAGTGCGGGCCGTACCGGGAGGGCCTTTGAGACCCAGTACTTC; CDR3aa: CASSAGRTGRAFETQYF
v_gene: TRBV2; d_gene: TRBD2; j_gene: TRBJ2-1; abundance: NA; CDR3nt: TGTGCCAGCAGTGCTTCTAGCGGGAGTCGAGGTGAGCAGTTCTTC; CDR3aa: CASSASSGSRGEQFF
v_gene: TRBV19; d_gene: NA; j_gene: TRBJ1-3; abundance: few; CDR3nt: TGTGCCAGTAGTGCAACAGGGCGGAAAGGAAACACCATATATTTT; CDR3aa: CASSATGRKGNTIYF
v_gene: TRBV9; d_gene: TRBD2; j_gene: TRBJ2-7; abundance: NA; CDR3nt: TGTGCCAGCAGCGCAGAAACTAGCGGGAGTAGGTACGAGCAGTACTTC; CDR3aa: CASSAETSGSRYEQYF
v_gene: TRBV21-1; d_gene: NA; j_gene: TRBJ1-5; abundance: NA; CDR3nt: TGTGCCAGCAGCAAAGCACCAGTCAGCAATCAGCCCCAGCATTTT; CDR3aa: CASSKAPVSNQPQHF
v_gene: TRBV19; d_gene: NA; j_gene: TRBJ1-5; abundance: NA; CDR3nt: TGTGCCAGTAGTGGGGGCCCTAGCCAGCCCCAGCATTTT; CDR3aa: CASSGGPSQPQHF
v_gene: TRBV13; d_gene: TRBD2; j_gene: TRBJ2-1; abundance: NA; CDR3nt: TGTGCCAGCAGCTTAGGCCTAGCGGGAGGGTTCTACAATGAGCAGTTCTTC; CDR3aa: CASSLGLAGGFYNEQFF
v_gene: TRBV2; d_gene: TRBD1; j_gene: TRBJ1-5; abundance: NA; CDR3nt: TGTGCCAGCAGGGGGACAGGGGGCCTCAATCAGCCCCAGCATTTT; CDR3aa: CASRGTGGLNQPQHF
v_gene: TRBV11-2; d_gene: TRBD1; j_gene: TRBJ2-1; abundance: NA; CDR3nt: TGTGCCAGCAGGACGACAGGGGGCCTTGAGCAGTTCTTC; CDR3aa: CASRTTGGLEQFF
v_gene: TRBV27; d_gene: NA; j_gene: TRBJ2-2; abundance: NA; CDR3nt: TGTGCCAGCAGTAAAAGACAGGCCTACACCGGGGAGCTGTTTTTT; CDR3aa: CASSKRQAYTGELFF
v_gene: TRBV11-3; d_gene: TRBD2; j_gene: TRBJ2-1; abundance: NA; CDR3nt: TGTGCCAGCAGTCATAGCGGGTTGAACAATGAGCAGTTCTTC; CDR3aa: CASSHSGLNNEQFF
v_gene: TRBV28; d_gene: NA; j_gene: TRBJ2-2; abundance: NA; CDR3nt: TGTGCCAGCACGGAGAAGGGGGGGTACACCGGGGAGCTGTTTTTT; CDR3aa: CASTEKGGYTGELFF
v_gene: TRBV7-9; d_gene: NA; j_gene: TRBJ2-1; abundance: NA; CDR3nt: TGTGCCAGCAGTGGAGGTTATAATGAGCAGTTCTTC; CDR3aa: CASSGGYNEQFF
v_gene: TRBV7-9; d_gene: TRBD2; j_gene: TRBJ2-2; abundance: once; CDR3nt: TGTGCCAGCAGCCCAATTCGGGGGGACACCGGGGAGCTGTTTTTT; CDR3aa: CASSPIRGDTGELFF